This TCR beta chain was captured by sequencing in a study of T cell repertoires in cytomegalovirus infection. On the study more broadly: CMV infection plus the matching HLA type was flagged by public TCR beta signatures. Study-level results: HLA-C-restricted, CMV-specific TCR beta clonotypes were dominant ex vivo. Using cumulative public TCR beta family frequency, the authors identified those who carried CMV together with the relevant HLA.

Germline loops: CDR1 MDHEN, CDR2 SYDVKM. V was clipped by 5 bases and J by 4 bases, with 14 bases between them. The CDR3 totals 14 residues. This clonotype was observed many times. Its cognate antigen is unknown. From the reads, TCRdb called clonotypes with MiXCR, one entry per CDR3 protein. The sample carries almost 550,000 distinct CDR3 sequences, 16% recorded once. The TCR originated in a human donor in good health (CMV status not recorded). Some clones in this sample may be carry-over from other donors' samples. The rearrangement links TRBV28 to TRBJ1-2; TRBD1 is a possible D gene (6 bases). Specimen: CD8+ T cells from PBMCs. CDR3 amino acids: CASSSVDRPYGYTF. The CDR3 DNA reads TGTGCCAGCAGTAGTGTTGACAGGCCCTATGGCTACACCTTC.